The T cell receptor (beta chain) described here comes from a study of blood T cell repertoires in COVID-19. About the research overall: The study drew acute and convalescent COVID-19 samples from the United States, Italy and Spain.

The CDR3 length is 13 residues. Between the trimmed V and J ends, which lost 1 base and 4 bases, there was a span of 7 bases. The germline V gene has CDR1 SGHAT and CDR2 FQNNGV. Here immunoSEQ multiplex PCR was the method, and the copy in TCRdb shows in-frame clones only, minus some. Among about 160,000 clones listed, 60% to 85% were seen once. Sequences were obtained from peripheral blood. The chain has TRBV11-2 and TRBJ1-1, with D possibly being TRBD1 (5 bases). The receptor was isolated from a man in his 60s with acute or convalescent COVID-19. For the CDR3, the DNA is TGTGCCAGCAGCTTAGGGCAGGGCACTGAAGCTTTCTTT. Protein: CASSLGQGTEAFF.